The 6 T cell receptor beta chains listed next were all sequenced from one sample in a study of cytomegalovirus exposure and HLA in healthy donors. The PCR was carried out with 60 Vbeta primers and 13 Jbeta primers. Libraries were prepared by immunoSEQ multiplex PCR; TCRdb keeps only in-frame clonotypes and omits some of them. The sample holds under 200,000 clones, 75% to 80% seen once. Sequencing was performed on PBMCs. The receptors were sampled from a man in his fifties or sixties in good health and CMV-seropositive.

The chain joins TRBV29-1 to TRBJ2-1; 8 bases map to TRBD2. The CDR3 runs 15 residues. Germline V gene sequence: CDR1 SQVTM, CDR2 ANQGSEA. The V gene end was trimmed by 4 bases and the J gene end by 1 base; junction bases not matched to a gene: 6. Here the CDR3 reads CSVGSSGVSYNEQFF. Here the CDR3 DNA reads TGCAGCGTTGGGAGTAGCGGGGTGTCCTACAATGAGCAGTTCTTC.

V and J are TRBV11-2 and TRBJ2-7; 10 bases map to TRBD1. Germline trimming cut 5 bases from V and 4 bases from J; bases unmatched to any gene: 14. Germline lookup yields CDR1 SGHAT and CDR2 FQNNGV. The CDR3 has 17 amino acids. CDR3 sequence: CASSLPSTGGSPYEQYF. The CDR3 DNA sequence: TGTGCCAGCAGCCTACCTTCGACAGGGGGCTCGCCGTACGAGCAGTACTTC. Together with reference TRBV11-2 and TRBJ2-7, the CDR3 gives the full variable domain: EAGVAQSPRYKIIEKRQSVAFWCNPISGHATLYWYQQILGQGPKLLIQFQNNGVVDDSQLPKDRFSAERLKGVDSTLKIQPAKLEDSAVYLCASSLPSTGGSPYEQYFGPGTRLTVT.

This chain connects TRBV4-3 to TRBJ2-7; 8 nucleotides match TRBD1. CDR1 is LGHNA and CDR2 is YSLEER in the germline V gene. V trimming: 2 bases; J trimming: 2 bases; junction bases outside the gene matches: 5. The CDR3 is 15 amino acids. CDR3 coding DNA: TGCGCCAGCAGCCAACTCCGGACAGGGACCTACGAGCAGTACTTC. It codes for CASSQLRTGTYEQYF.

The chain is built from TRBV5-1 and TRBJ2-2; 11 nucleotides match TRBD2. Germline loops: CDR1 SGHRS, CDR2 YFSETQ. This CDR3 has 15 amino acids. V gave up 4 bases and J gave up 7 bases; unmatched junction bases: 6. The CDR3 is CASSVTSGEGGELFF. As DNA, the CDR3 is TGCGCCAGCAGCGTGACTAGCGGGGAAGGCGGGGAGCTGTTTTTT.

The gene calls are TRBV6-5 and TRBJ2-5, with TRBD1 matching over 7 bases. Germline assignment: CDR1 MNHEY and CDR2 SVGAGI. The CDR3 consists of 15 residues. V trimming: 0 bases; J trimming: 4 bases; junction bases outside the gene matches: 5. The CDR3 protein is CASSYSLGGLETQYF. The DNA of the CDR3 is TGTGCCAGCAGTTACTCGTTAGGGGGCTTAGAGACCCAGTACTTC.

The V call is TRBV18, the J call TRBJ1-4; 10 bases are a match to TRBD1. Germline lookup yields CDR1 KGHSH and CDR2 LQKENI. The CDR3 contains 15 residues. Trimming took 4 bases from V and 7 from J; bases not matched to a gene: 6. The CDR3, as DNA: TGTGCCAGCTCACGCCGAGGGGACAGGGGTGAAAAACTGTTTTTT. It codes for CASSRRGDRGEKLFF.